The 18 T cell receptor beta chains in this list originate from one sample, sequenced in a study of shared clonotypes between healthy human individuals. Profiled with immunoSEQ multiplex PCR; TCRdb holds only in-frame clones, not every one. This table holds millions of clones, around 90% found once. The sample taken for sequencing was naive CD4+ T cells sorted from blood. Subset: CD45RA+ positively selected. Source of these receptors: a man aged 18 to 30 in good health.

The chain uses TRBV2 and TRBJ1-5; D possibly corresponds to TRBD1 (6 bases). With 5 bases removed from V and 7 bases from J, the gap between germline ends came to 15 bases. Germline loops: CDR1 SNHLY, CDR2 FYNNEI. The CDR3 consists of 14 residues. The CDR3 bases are TGTGCCAGCAGTCAGGAGGGGGGAGGCCAGCCCCAGCATTTT. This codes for CASSQEGGGQPQHF.

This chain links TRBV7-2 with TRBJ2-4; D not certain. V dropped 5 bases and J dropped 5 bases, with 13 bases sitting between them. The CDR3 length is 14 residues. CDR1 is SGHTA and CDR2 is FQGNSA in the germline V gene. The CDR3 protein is CASSPYGPENIQYF. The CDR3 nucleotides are TGTGCCAGCAGCCCCTACGGGCCCGAAAACATTCAGTACTTC.

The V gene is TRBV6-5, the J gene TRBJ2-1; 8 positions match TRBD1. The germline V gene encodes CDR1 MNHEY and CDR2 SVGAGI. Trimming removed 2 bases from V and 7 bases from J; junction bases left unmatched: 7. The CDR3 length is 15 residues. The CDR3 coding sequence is TGTGCCAGCAGTTACGTTCAGGGGGCAAAAAATGAGCAGTTCTTC. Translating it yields CASSYVQGAKNEQFF.

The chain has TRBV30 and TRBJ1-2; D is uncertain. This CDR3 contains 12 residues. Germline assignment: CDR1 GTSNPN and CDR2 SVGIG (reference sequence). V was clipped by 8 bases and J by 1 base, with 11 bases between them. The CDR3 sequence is CAASVGNYGYTF. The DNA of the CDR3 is TGTGCCGCCTCGGTGGGTAACTATGGCTACACCTTC.

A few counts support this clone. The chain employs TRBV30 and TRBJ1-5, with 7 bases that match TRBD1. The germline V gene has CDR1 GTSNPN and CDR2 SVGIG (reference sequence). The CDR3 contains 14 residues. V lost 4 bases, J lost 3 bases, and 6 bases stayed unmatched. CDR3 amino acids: CAWTPGTVNQPQHF. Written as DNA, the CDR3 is TGTGCCTGGACCCCTGGGACAGTCAATCAGCCCCAGCATTTT.

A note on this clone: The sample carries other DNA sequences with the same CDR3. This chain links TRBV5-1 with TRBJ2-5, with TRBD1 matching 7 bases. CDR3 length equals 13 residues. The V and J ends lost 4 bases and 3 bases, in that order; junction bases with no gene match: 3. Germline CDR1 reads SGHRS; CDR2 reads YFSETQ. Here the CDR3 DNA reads TGCGCCAGCAGCGTGACAGGGAAAGAGACCCAGTACTTC. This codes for CASSVTGKETQYF.

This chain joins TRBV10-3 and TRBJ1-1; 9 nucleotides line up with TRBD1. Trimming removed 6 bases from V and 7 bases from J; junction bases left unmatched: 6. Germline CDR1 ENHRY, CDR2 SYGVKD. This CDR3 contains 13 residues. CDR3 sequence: CAIRGQGDSEAFF. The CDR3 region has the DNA TGTGCCATCAGGGGACAGGGAGATAGTGAAGCTTTCTTT.

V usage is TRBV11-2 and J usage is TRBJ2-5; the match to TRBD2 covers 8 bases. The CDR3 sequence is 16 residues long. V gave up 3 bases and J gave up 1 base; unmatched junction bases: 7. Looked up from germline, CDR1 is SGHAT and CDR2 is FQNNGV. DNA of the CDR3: TGTGCCAGCAGCTTGGGAACTAGCGGAGGCCAAGAGACCCAGTACTTC. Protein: CASSLGTSGGQETQYF.

This CDR3 reads CASRPGQGTYEQYF. Here the CDR3 DNA reads TGTGCCAGCAGACCGGGACAGGGAACCTACGAGCAGTACTTC. V gene TRBV2 combines with J gene TRBJ2-7; TRBD1 matches 9 bases. The CDR3 totals 14 residues. In germline, CDR1 is SNHLY, CDR2 FYNNEI. V dropped 6 bases and J dropped 2; count of bases not matched to a gene: 5. Full variable domain (missing parts from reference TRBV2 and TRBJ2-7): EPEVTQTPSHQVTQMGQEVILRCVPISNHLYFYWYRQILGQKVEFLVSFYNNEISEKSEIFDDQFSVERPDGSNFTLKIRSTKLEDSAMYFCASRPGQGTYEQYFGPGTRLTVT.

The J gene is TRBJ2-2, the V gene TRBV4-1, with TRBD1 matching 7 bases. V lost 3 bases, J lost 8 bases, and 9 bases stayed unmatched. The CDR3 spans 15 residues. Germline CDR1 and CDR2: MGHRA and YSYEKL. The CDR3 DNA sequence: TGCGCCAGCAGCCAGGGCGACAGGGATTCGGGGGAGCTGTTTTTT. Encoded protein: CASSQGDRDSGELFF.

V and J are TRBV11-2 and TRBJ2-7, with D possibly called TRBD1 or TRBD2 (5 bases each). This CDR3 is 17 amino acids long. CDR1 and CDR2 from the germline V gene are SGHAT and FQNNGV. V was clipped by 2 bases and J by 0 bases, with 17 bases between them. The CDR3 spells CASSLRIAGTDSYEQYF. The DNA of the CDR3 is TGTGCCAGCAGCTTAAGAATCGCCGGGACGGACTCCTACGAGCAGTACTTC.

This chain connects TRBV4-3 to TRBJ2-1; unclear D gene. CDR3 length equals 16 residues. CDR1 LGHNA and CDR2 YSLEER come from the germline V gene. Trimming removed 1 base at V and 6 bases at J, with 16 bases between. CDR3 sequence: CASSQGAANLPNEQFF. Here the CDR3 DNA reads TGCGCCAGCAGCCAAGGGGCCGCGAACCTGCCCAATGAGCAGTTCTTC.

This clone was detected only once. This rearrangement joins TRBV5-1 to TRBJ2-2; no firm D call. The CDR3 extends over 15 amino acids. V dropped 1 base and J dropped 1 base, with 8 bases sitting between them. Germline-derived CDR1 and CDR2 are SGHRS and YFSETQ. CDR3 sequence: CASSLTEKNTGELFF. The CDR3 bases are TGCGCCAGCAGCTTGACTGAAAAGAACACCGGGGAGCTGTTTTTT.

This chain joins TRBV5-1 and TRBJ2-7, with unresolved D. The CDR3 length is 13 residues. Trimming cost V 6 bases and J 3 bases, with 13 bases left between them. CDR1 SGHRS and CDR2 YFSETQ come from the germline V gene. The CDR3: CASIEQKNYEQYF. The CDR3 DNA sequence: TGCGCCAGCATCGAGCAGAAGAACTACGAGCAGTACTTC.

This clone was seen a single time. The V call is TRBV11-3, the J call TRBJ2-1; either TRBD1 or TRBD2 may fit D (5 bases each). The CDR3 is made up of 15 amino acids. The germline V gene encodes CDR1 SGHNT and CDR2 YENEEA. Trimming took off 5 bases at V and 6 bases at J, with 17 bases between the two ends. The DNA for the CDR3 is TGTGCCAGCAGCCCCCGGGACCTGGGGGTCAATGAGCAGTTCTTC. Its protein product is CASSPRDLGVNEQFF.

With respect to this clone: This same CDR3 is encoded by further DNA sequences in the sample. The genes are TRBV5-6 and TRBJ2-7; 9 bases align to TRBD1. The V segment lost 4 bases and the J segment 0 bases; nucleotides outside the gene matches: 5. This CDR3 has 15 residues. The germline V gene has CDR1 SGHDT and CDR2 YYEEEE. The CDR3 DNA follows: TGTGCCAGCAGCCTTGGGACAGGGATCTCCTACGAGCAGTACTTC. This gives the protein CASSLGTGISYEQYF.

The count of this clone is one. In DNA form, the CDR3 reads TGTGCCAGCAGCTTGCTAAGCGACTCCTACGAGCAGTACTTC. Its translation is CASSLLSDSYEQYF. The chain combines TRBV5-4 with TRBJ2-7; D not resolved. Trimming left V 1 base short and J 0 bases short, with 8 bases between. Looked up from germline, CDR1 is SGHNT and CDR2 is YYREEE (reference sequence). The CDR3 contains 14 residues.

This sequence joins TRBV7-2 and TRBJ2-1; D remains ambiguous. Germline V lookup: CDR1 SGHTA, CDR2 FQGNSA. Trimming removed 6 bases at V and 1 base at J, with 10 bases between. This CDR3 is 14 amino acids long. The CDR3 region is CASRIAGSYNEQFF. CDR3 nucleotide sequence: TGTGCCAGCAGGATAGCCGGGTCCTACAATGAGCAGTTCTTC.